This T cell receptor beta chain is from a study of blood T cell repertoires in COVID-19. Data came from immunoSEQ multiplex PCR; TCRdb stores just in-frame clones and leaves some out. Of approximately 350,000 clones listed, more than 70% were seen once; the top ten hold roughly 3%. This CDR3 region has 12 residues. The trim removed 8 bases at V and 8 bases at J, leaving 5 bases unmatched. Looked up from germline, CDR1 is SEHNR and CDR2 is FQNEAQ (reference sequence). This chain uses TRBV7-9 with TRBJ2-1, with 8 positions matching TRBD2. This receptor was identified in a man aged 30 to 39 with active or convalescent COVID-19. Specimen: peripheral blood. CDR3 in amino acids: CASDPGGDEQFF. Written as DNA, the CDR3 is TGTGCCAGCGACCCCGGGGGGGATGAGCAGTTCTTC. The full variable domain, rest sourced from reference TRBV7-9 and TRBJ2-1, is DTGVSQNPRHKITKRGQNVTFRCDPISEHNRLYWYRQTLGQGPEFLTYFQNEAQLEKSRLLSDRFSAERPKGSFSTLEIQRTEQGDSAMYLCASDPGGDEQFFGPGTRLTVL.